This note documents a single TCR beta chain sequence. The antigen is unknown. The sample comes from a study of blood T cells in healthy people across ages. Study-wide results and limits: Total diversity from one million sequenced T cells was likely underestimated.

CDR1 is SNHLY and CDR2 is FYNNEI in the germline V gene. J lost 2 bases, V lost 6 bases, and 8 bases had no gene match. The CDR3 is 15 amino acids. A minimum of 7 million PBMCs was isolated per sample. Extraction of total RNA produced a minimum of 5.5 micrograms from each sample. A second PCR, run for about 7 to 11 cycles, used a sample-barcoded 5' primer plus a J-beta primer mix. TCRdb passed the 5' RACE reads through MiXCR, listing each CDR3 protein once. The data contain around 900,000 distinct CDR3 sequences, roughly 51% of them singletons. The specimen was blood. This sequence joins TRBV2 and TRBJ2-3, with 7 bases lining up with TRBD2. The receptor was derived from a woman aged 60-75 years in good health. The CDR3 is CASRALAANTDTQYF. CDR3 DNA: TGTGCCAGCAGAGCTCTAGCGGCCAACACAGATACGCAGTATTTT.